Sequencing of this TCR beta chain was carried out in a study of T cell responses to AZD1222 COVID-19 vaccine. Repertoires were generated with immunoSEQ multiplex PCR, while TCRdb's copy carries only in-frame clones and drops some. This table holds 86,000 or so clones, roughly 90% found once. V was shortened by 4 bases and J by 10 bases, with 17 bases between the two germline ends. Germline CDR1 SNHLY, CDR2 FYNNEI. CDR3 size: 15 residues. The chain links TRBV2 to TRBJ1-6; D is perhaps TRBD1 (6 bases). The sequence was collected from an adult in good health. Specimen: peripheral blood, collected on day 0 of AZD1222 vaccination. DNA for the CDR3: TGTGCCAGCAGTGTACAGGGAAAAGTAAGATCACCCCTCCACTTT. As protein: CASSVQGKVRSPLHF.